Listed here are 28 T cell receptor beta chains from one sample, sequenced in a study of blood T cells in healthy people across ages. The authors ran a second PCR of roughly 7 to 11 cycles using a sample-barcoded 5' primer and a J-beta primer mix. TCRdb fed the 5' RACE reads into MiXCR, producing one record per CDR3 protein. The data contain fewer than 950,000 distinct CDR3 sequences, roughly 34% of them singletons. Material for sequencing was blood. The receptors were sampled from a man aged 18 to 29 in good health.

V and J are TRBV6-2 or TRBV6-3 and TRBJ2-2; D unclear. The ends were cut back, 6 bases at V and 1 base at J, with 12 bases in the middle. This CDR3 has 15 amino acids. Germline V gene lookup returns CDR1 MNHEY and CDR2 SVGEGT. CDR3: CASSPPLMNTGELFF. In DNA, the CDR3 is TGTGCCAGCAGCCCTCCGCTCATGAACACCGGGGAGCTGTTTTTT.

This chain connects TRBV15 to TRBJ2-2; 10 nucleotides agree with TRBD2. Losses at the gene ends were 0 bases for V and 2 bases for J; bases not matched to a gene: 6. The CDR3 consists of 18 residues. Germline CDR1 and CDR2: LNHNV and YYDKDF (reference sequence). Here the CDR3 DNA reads TGTGCCACCAGCAGAGAGCTTACTAGCGGGGTTAACACCGGGGAGCTGTTTTTT. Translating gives CATSRELTSGVNTGELFF.

The CDR3, as DNA: TGTGCCAGCAGTGAATGGGGGGGGGTAGGGCTGAACACTGAAGCTTTCTTT. Translation: CASSEWGGVGLNTEAFF. The chain joins TRBV2 to TRBJ1-1; D is perhaps TRBD1 (5 bases). The CDR3 covers 17 residues. With 2 bases removed from V and 0 bases from J, the gap between germline ends came to 16 bases. Germline V lookup: CDR1 SNHLY, CDR2 FYNNEI. The full variable domain, completed using reference TRBV2 and TRBJ1-1, is EPEVTQTPSHQVTQMGQEVILRCVPISNHLYFYWYRQILGQKVEFLVSFYNNEISEKSEIFDDQFSVERPDGSNFTLKIRSTKLEDSAMYFCASSEWGGVGLNTEAFFGQGTRLTVV.

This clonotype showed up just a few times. The DNA of the CDR3 is TGCGCCAGCAGCTACAGACAGGGCAGCAACTACGAGCAGTACTTC. This codes for CASSYRQGSNYEQYF. The V and J genes are TRBV5-1 and TRBJ2-7, with 7 bases identical to TRBD1. Germline V gene lookup returns CDR1 SGHRS and CDR2 YFSETQ. Trimming at V came to 3 bases and at J to 3 bases, leaving 9 bases not matched to a gene. This CDR3 contains 15 residues.

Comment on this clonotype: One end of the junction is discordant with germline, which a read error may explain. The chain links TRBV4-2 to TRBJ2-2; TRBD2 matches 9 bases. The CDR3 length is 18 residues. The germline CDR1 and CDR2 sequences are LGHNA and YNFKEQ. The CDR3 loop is CASSQDWAGGLRTGERFF. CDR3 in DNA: TGTGCCAGCAGCCAAGATTGGGCGGGGGGGCTAAGGACCGGGGAGCGGTTTTTT.

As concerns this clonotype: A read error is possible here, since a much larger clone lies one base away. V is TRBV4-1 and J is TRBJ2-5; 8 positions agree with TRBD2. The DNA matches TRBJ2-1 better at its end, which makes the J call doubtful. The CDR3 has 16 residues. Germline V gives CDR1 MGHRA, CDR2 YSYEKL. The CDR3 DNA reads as TGCGCCAGCAGCCCGAGCGGGGGTGATAACCAAGAGACCCAGTTCTTC. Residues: CASSPSGGDNQETQFF.

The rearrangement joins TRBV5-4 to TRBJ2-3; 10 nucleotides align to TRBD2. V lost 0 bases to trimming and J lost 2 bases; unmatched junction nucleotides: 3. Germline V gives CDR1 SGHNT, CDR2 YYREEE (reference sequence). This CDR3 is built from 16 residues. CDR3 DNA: TGTGCCAGCAGCTTGGAGCGGGGGGGGAACACAGATACGCAGTATTTT. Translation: CASSLERGGNTDTQYF.

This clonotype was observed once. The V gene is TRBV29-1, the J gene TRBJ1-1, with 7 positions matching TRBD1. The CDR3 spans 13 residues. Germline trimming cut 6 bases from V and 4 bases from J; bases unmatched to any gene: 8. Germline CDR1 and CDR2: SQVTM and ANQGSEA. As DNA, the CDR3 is TGCAGCGTGGGACCACAGGGGTCCACTGAAGCTTTCTTT. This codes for CSVGPQGSTEAFF. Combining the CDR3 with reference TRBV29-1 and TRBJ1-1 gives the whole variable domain SAVISQKPSRDICQRGTSLTIQCQVDSQVTMMFWYRQQPGQSLTLIATANQGSEATYESGFVIDKFPISRPNLTFSTLTVSNMSPEDSSIYLCSVGPQGSTEAFFGQGTRLTVV.

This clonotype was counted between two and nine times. The DNA for the CDR3 is TGCGCCAGCAGCTTTAGGGACAGGTTAAATCCAGATACGCAGTATTTT. Its translation is CASSFRDRLNPDTQYF. The V call is TRBV5-1, the J call TRBJ2-3; 8 bases are shared with TRBD1. The germline gives CDR1 SGHRS, CDR2 YFSETQ. V gave up 2 bases and J gave up 4 bases; unmatched junction bases: 9. This CDR3 contains 16 residues.

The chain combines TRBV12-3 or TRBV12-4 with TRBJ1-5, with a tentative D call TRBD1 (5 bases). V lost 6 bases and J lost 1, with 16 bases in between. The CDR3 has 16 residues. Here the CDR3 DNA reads TGTGCCAGCAGCCCTAAATCCCGGGGGAGCAATCAGCCCCAGCATTTT. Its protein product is CASSPKSRGSNQPQHF.

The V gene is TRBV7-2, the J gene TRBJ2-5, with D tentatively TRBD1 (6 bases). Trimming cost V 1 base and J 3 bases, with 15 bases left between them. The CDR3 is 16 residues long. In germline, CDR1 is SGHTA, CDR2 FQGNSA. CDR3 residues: CASSLVWGQAEETQYF. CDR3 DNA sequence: TGTGCCAGCAGCTTAGTCTGGGGGCAGGCCGAAGAGACCCAGTACTTC.

The CDR3 is CASSPTDGSYNEQYF. The CDR3 DNA follows: TGCGCCAGCAGCCCGACAGACGGCTCCTACAATGAGCAGTACTTC. This chain connects TRBV4-1 to TRBJ2-1; possibly TRBD1 for D (5 bases). The end of the DNA aligns better with TRBJ2-7, so the J call may be wrong. Germline V CDR1 and CDR2: MGHRA, YSYEKL. The CDR3 runs 15 residues.

The CDR3 region has the DNA TGCGCCAGCAGCTCAACCGGAGACGGGGGATCACCCCTCCACTTT. This codes for CASSSTGDGGSPLHF. The chain carries TRBV5-1 and TRBJ1-6; perhaps TRBD1 as D (5 bases). The CDR3 loop spans 15 amino acids. Trimming left V 3 bases short and J 10 bases short, with 17 bases between. The germline CDR1 and CDR2 sequences are SGHRS and YFSETQ.

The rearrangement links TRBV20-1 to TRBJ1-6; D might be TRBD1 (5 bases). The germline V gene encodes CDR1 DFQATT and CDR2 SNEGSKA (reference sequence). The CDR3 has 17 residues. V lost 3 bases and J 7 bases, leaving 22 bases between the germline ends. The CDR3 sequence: CSASLTAGTLLNSPLHF. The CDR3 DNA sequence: TGCAGTGCTAGTCTTACAGCCGGGACCCTTTTAAATTCACCCCTCCACTTT.

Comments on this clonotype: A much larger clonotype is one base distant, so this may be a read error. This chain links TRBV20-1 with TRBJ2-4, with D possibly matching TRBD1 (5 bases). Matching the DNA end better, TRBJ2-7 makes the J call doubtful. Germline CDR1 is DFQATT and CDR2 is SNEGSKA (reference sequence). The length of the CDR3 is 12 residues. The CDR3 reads CSASRDGYEQYF. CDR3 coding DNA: TGCAGTGCTTCCAGGGATGGCTACGAGCAGTACTTC.

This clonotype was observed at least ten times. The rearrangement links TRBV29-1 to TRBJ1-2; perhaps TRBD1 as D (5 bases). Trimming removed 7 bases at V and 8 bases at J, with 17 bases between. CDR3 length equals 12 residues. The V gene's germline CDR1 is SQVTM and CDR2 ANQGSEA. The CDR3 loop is CSGGEQDGGYTF. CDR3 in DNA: TGCAGCGGGGGGGAGCAGGACGGGGGCTACACCTTC.

CDR3 loop: CSAIRTIRETQYF. In nucleotides, the CDR3 is TGCAGTGCTATACGAACTATCAGGGAGACCCAGTACTTC. V is TRBV20-1 and J is TRBJ2-5; D is unclear. There are 13 residues in the CDR3. Germline V lookup: CDR1 DFQATT, CDR2 SNEGSKA (reference sequence). V dropped 4 bases and J dropped 5 bases, with 14 bases sitting between them.

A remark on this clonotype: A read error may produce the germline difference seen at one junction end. CDR3 protein: CSVDRGDSYNGQFF. The CDR3 DNA reads TGCAGCGTTGATAGGGGGGACTCCTACAATGGGCAGTTCTTC. The chain has TRBV29-1 and TRBJ2-1; either TRBD1 or TRBD2 may fit D (6 bases each). The CDR3 is 14 amino acids. Germline lookup yields CDR1 SQVTM and CDR2 ANQGSEA.

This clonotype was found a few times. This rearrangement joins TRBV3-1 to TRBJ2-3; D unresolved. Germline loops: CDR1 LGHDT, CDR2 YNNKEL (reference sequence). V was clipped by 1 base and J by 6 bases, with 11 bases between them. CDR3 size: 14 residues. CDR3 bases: TGTGCCAGCAGCCAAGTCTTCCCCGGTGATACGCAGTATTTT. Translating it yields CASSQVFPGDTQYF.

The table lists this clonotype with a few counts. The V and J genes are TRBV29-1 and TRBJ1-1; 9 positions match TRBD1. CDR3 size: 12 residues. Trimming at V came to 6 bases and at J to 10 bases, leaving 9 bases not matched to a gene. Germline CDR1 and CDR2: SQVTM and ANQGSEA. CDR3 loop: CSVADRGVLAFF. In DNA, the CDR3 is TGCAGCGTGGCCGACAGGGGGGTCTTAGCTTTCTTT.

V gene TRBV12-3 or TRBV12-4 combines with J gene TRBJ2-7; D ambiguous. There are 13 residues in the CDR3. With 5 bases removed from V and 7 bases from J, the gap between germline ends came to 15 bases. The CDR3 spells CASSHRPYNEQYF. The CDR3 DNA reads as TGTGCCAGCAGTCACCGACCGTACAATGAGCAGTACTTC.

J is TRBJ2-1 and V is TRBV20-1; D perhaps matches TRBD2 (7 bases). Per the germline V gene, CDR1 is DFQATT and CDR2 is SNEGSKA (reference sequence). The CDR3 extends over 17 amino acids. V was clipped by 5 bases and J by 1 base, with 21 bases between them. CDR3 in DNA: TGCAGTGCTCCCAGGGGCGGGGGAATGGGGTCCTACAATGAGCAGTTCTTC. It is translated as CSAPRGGGMGSYNEQFF.

The CDR3: CASSQEEGQVQETQYF. The CDR3 DNA is TGTGCCAGCAGCCAAGAGGAGGGACAGGTCCAAGAGACCCAGTACTTC. This chain joins TRBV4-2 and TRBJ2-5; TRBD1 aligns across 8 bases. V shed 0 bases, J shed 1 base, and the junction held 4 bases outside the gene matches. CDR1 LGHNA and CDR2 YNFKEQ come from the germline V gene. The CDR3 is 16 residues long.

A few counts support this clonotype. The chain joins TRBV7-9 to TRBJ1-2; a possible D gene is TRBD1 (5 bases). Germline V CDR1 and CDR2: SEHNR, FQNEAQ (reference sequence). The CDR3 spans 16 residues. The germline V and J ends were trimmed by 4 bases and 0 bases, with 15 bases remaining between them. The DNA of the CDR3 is TGTGCCAGCAGCTCTTGGGCCAGGGATTCTAACTATGGCTACACCTTC. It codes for CASSSWARDSNYGYTF.

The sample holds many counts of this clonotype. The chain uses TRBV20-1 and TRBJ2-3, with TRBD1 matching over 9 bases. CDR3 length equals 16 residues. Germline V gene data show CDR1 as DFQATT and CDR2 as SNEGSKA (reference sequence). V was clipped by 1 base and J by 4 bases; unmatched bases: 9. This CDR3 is CSARAGGQGGPDTQYF. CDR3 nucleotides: TGCAGTGCTAGAGCAGGGGGACAGGGAGGGCCAGATACGCAGTATTTT.

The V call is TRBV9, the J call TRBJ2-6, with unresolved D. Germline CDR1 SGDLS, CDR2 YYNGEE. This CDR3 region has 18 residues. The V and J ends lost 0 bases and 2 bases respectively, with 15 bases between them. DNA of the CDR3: TGTGCCAGCAGCGTAGAAACGATCTGGGCCCCTGGGGCCAACGTCCTGACTTTC. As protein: CASSVETIWAPGANVLTF.

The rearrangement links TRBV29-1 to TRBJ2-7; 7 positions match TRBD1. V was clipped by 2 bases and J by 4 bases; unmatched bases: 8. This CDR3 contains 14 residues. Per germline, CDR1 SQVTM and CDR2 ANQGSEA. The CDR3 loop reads CSVETGALAYEQYF. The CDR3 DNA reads TGCAGCGTTGAAACAGGGGCATTGGCATACGAGCAGTACTTC.

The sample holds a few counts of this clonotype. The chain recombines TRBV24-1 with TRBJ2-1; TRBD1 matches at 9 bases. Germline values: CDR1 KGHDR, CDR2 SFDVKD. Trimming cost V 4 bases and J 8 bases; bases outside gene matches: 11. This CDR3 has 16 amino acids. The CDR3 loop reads CATSDPGTGRYHEQFF. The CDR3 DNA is TGTGCCACCAGTGACCCTGGGACAGGGAGGTATCATGAGCAGTTCTTC.